This TCR beta chain was identified during a study of T-cell reconstitution after alpha-beta-depleted transplantation in children. Unique molecular identifiers were incorporated into the prepared TCRbeta library. TCRdb re-called the PCR reads through MiXCR, storing one row per CDR3 protein. The data contain 450,000 to 600,000 distinct CDR3 sequences, 18% of them seen just once; the ten biggest clones take up approximately 3%. The CDR3 extends over 15 amino acids. Germline V lookup: CDR1 SGHTA, CDR2 FQGTGA. The V end lost 5 bases, the J end lost 0 bases, and 11 bases lay between the germline ends. This clonotype has only a few counts.

The source of this sequence is a human donor who donated a stem cell graft to a child with acute lymphoblastic leukemia. This sequence joins TRBV7-3 and TRBJ2-1; possibly TRBD2 for D (6 bases). This material consisted of PBMCs from the stem cell graft donor, taken from the stem cell graft. The CDR3 loop reads CASSARGSSYNEQFF. CDR3 sequence (DNA): TGTGCCAGCAGCGCCCGGGGGAGCTCCTACAATGAGCAGTTCTTC.